One and the same sample provided the 15 T cell receptor beta chains below, sequenced in a study of vaccination and CD4 T cells after COVID-19. Time point indicated: late sampling 161 to 241 days after vaccination in three convalescent patients. As to treatment: roughly nine-day PBMC culture with coronavirus spike peptide pools or control peptides (ViraFEST assay). Their specific antigens are unknown. Scientists ran DNA taken from cultured CD4+ T cells through the Oncomine TCR Beta short-read assay for sequencing. TCRdb processed the PCR reads anew with MiXCR; each CDR3 protein has one entry. Among about 23,000 distinct CDR3 sequences listed, roughly two fifths were seen once. Sequenced material: CD4+ T cells from blood, cultured in vitro, taken about 7 months after SARS-CoV-2 vaccination. These receptors came from a human donor who had recovered from COVID-19.

This clonotype was recorded a few times. The chain uses TRBV7-9 and TRBJ2-3; the match to TRBD2 covers 10 bases. CDR1 is SEHNR, CDR2 FQNEAQ, per germline (reference sequence). V trimming: 4 bases; J trimming: 5 bases; junction bases outside the gene matches: 6. CDR3 length equals 15 residues. DNA of the CDR3: TGTGCCAGCAGCTGGGCTAGCGGGAGTGGAGATACGCAGTATTTT. It yields the protein CASSWASGSGDTQYF. The complete variable domain, with remaining parts taken from reference TRBV7-9 and TRBJ2-3, reads DTGVSQNPRHKITKRGQNVTFRCDPISEHNRLYWYRQTLGQGPEFLTYFQNEAQLEKSRLLSDRFSAERPKGSFSTLEIQRTEQGDSAMYLCASSWASGSGDTQYFGPGTRLTVL.

This clonotype was seen more than once but under ten times. The chain joins TRBV28 to TRBJ1-2; D unresolved. Germline lookup yields CDR1 MDHEN and CDR2 SYDVKM. There are 12 residues in the CDR3. Deletions cut 5 bases from V and 7 bases from J, with 11 bases between. CDR3 sequence (DNA): TGTGCCAGCAGTCTCAACACGGGTGGCTACACCTTC. The encoded protein is CASSLNTGGYTF.

The chain combines TRBV20-1 with TRBJ2-2; D gene uncertain. The CDR3 spans 14 residues. Germline V gives CDR1 DFQATT, CDR2 SNEGSKA (reference sequence). The ends were cut back, 6 bases at V and 3 bases at J, with 14 bases in the middle. The CDR3 region is CSALGPVDTGELFF. The DNA for the CDR3 is TGCAGTGCCTTGGGCCCCGTCGACACCGGGGAGCTGTTTTTT.

This sequence joins TRBV25-1 and TRBJ1-2, with D unresolved. Trimming stripped 3 bases from V and 1 base from J, with 12 bases between. The CDR3 covers 15 residues. Germline V CDR1 and CDR2: MGHDK, SYGVNS. CDR3 sequence (DNA): TGTGCCAGCAGTGACTCCCTGGGGAGTAACTATGGCTACACCTTC. Its protein product is CASSDSLGSNYGYTF.

The chain employs TRBV28 and TRBJ2-5, with TRBD2 matching over 7 bases. This CDR3 contains 16 residues. Germline V gene lookup returns CDR1 MDHEN and CDR2 SYDVKM. The V gene end was trimmed by 2 bases and the J gene end by 2 bases; junction bases not matched to a gene: 8. As DNA, the CDR3 is TGTGCCAGCAGTTTAATTGGGCTAGCGGAACAAGAGACCCAGTACTTC. This gives the protein CASSLIGLAEQETQYF.

CDR3: CASSATSLETQYF. CDR3 bases: TGTGCCAGCAGCGCTACTAGCCTTGAGACCCAGTACTTC. This chain connects TRBV7-2 to TRBJ2-5; tentative D call: TRBD2 (6 bases). The CDR3 consists of 13 residues. In germline, CDR1 is SGHTA, CDR2 FQGNSA. V was clipped by 5 bases and J by 5 bases, with 12 bases between them.

The chain joins TRBV6-5 to TRBJ1-3; D gene uncertain. This CDR3 comprises 15 residues. V shed 2 bases and J shed 3 bases, with 11 bases lying between them. CDR1 is MNHEY, CDR2 SVGAGI, per germline. CDR3 protein: CASSYKDQSGNTIYF. For the CDR3, the DNA is TGTGCCAGCAGTTACAAGGACCAGAGTGGAAACACCATATATTTT.

This clonotype qualifies as medium-sized. The V call is TRBV6-1, the J call TRBJ1-3; 9 positions match TRBD1. V dropped 1 base and J dropped 0; count of bases not matched to a gene: 1. CDR1 MNHNS and CDR2 SASEGT come from the germline V gene. The CDR3 runs to 16 residues. The CDR3 nucleotides read TGTGCCAGCAGTGAAGACAGGGGGCACTCTGGAAACACCATATATTTT. Protein product: CASSEDRGHSGNTIYF.

J is TRBJ2-1 and V is TRBV20-1; 10 bases map to TRBD2. Germline V gene data show CDR1 as DFQATT and CDR2 as SNEGSKA (reference sequence). V lost 7 bases and J lost 4; bases outside the gene matches: 4. The CDR3 is 13 amino acids. The chain's CDR3 is CSETSGTYNEQFF. The CDR3 DNA sequence: TGCAGTGAAACTAGCGGGACATACAATGAGCAGTTCTTC.

The chain recombines TRBV6-2 or TRBV6-3 with TRBJ2-7, with TRBD2 matching 7 bases. CDR1 and CDR2 (germline): MNHEY, SVGEGT. This CDR3 has 14 amino acids. The V segment lost 6 bases and the J segment 1 base; nucleotides outside the gene matches: 6. CDR3 in DNA: TGTGCCAGCAGCCATTTTAGCGGGTCCTACGAGCAGTACTTC. Translated, it gives CASSHFSGSYEQYF.

The V and J genes are TRBV28 and TRBJ2-2; D ambiguous. The length of the CDR3 is 15 residues. Germline V gene data show CDR1 as MDHEN and CDR2 as SYDVKM. Between the trimmed V and J ends, which lost 6 bases and 7 bases, there was a span of 18 bases. The CDR3 here is CASRSSHGIGGELFF. The CDR3 coding sequence is TGTGCCAGCAGGAGTTCCCATGGTATCGGCGGGGAGCTGTTTTTT.

The gene calls are TRBV6-1 and TRBJ1-2, with 9 nucleotides matching TRBD1. Germline assignment: CDR1 MNHNS and CDR2 SASEGT. The CDR3 runs 15 residues. V lost 5 bases to trimming and J lost 1 base; unmatched junction nucleotides: 5. CDR3 residues: CASSLTGGVNYGYTF. The DNA of the CDR3 is TGTGCCAGCAGTCTGACAGGGGGAGTTAACTATGGCTACACCTTC.

This rearrangement joins TRBV20-1 to TRBJ2-2, with no clear D. Per the germline V gene, CDR1 is DFQATT and CDR2 is SNEGSKA (reference sequence). V dropped 0 bases and J dropped 6 bases, with 8 bases sitting between them. This CDR3 comprises 13 residues. Written as DNA, the CDR3 is TGCAGTGCTAGAGACCATGGATCCGGGGAGCTGTTTTTT. Its translation is CSARDHGSGELFF.

Only a few counts were recorded for this clonotype. J is TRBJ2-7 and V is TRBV6-5; TRBD2 agrees at 8 bases. This CDR3 spans 16 amino acids. CDR1 MNHEY and CDR2 SVGAGI come from the germline V gene. Unmatched junction bases numbered 6, after V lost 2 bases and J lost 0 bases. This CDR3 reads CASSYGAGEDSYEQYF. Written as DNA, the CDR3 is TGTGCCAGCAGTTACGGAGCGGGAGAGGACTCCTACGAGCAGTACTTC.

This chain links TRBV20-1 with TRBJ2-3, with TRBD2 matching 8 bases. This CDR3 region has 18 residues. Germline CDR1 DFQATT, CDR2 SNEGSKA (reference sequence). The V and J ends lost 0 bases and 0 bases, in that order; junction bases with no gene match: 11. The chain's CDR3 is CSARDSSGRLSSTDTQYF. CDR3 in DNA: TGCAGTGCTAGAGATTCCAGCGGGAGATTGTCGAGCACAGATACGCAGTATTTT.